This T cell receptor beta chain was sequenced during a study of neurological immune-mediated disorders. Each CDR3 protein is one row after TCRdb ran MiXCR on the 5' RACE reads. The data show roughly 100,000 distinct CDR3 sequences, 3% to 4% seen once. The CDR3 extends over 15 amino acids. Trimming cost V 5 bases and J 5 bases; bases outside gene matches: 8. Points on this clonotype: Its target is unknown.

Overall study findings and caveats: On phylogenetic grouping, the repertoires of 18 of 34 multiple sclerosis patients fell within one related-CDR3 cluster, constituting a possible signature.

This chain uses TRBV12-3 or TRBV12-4 with TRBJ2-5; TRBD1 aligns across 10 bases. The clonotype comes from a woman aged 18-35 years with multiple sclerosis. The sample taken for sequencing was PBMCs. This chain's CDR3 is CASSLGTGAGETQYF. For the CDR3, the DNA is TGTGCCAGCAGTCTCGGGACAGGGGCCGGGGAGACCCAGTACTTC.